These T cell receptor beta chains were read from a single sample in a study of lymphopenia after photon versus proton radiotherapy. Only in-frame clones appear in the TCRdb table, and some are missing; sequencing was by immunoSEQ multiplex PCR. In the table there are some 70,000 clones, 80% to 90% of which are singletons. Sequences were derived from peripheral blood, sampled from a patient treated with proton-based radiotherapy. These TCRs come from a man aged 80 or over with esophageal cancer. Each CDR3 is given with its conserved first and last residue. D genes are given only for firm matches. Only some rows state a clone size, as once, few, many or a class for expanded clones.

TRBJ2-2 TRBV7-9 NA NA CASSLDAARELFF TGTGCCAGCAGCTTAGATGCCGCCCGGGAGCTGTTTTTT
TRBJ2-3 TRBV9 NA NA CASSVAGYTDTQYF TGTGCCAGCAGCGTAGCTGGTTACACAGATACGCAGTATTTT
TRBJ2-5 TRBV27 NA NA CASSLGGRETQYF TGTGCCAGCAGTTTAGGGGGCAGAGAGACCCAGTACTTC
TRBJ1-2 TRBV7-9 TRBD1 few CASTRQGDNYGYTF TGTGCCAGCACACGACAGGGCGACAACTATGGCTACACCTTC
TRBJ1-5 TRBV23-1 NA NA CASSRFRGRVGQPQHF TGCGCCAGCAGTCGGTTCCGGGGACGGGTGGGTCAGCCCCAGCATTTT
TRBJ1-2 TRBV2 TRBD1 NA CASSERQGDGYTF TGTGCCAGCAGTGAACGGCAGGGGGATGGCTACACCTTC
TRBJ1-1 TRBV19 TRBD1 NA CASSTRTGGFAFF TGTGCCAGTAGTACCAGGACAGGGGGTTTCGCTTTCTTT
TRBJ2-2 TRBV30 NA once CAWSEGLNTGELFF TGTGCCTGGAGCGAGGGCCTCAACACCGGGGAGCTGTTTTTT
TRBJ2-5 TRBV7-2 NA NA CASSLGVRAQETQYF TGTGCCAGCAGCTTAGGGGTTCGGGCCCAAGAGACCCAGTACTTC
TRBJ1-5 TRBV5-1 NA NA CASSPGTLQDQPQHF TGCGCCAGCAGCCCGGGGACCCTCCAAGATCAGCCCCAGCATTTT
TRBJ2-1 TRBV30 NA NA CAWSADRYNEQFF TGTGCCTGGAGCGCGGACAGATACAATGAGCAGTTCTTC
TRBJ1-1 TRBV7-2 NA NA CASSLTGPVRAFF TGTGCCAGCAGCCTGACAGGACCCGTGAGGGCTTTCTTT
TRBJ2-5 TRBV7-7 NA NA CASSIISGQQETQYF TGTGCTAGCAGCATCATATCTGGGCAGCAAGAGACCCAGTACTTC
TRBJ2-3 TRBV19 NA NA CASSTRDFQRGDTQYF TGTGCCAGTAGTACCCGGGACTTTCAAAGGGGGGATACGCAGTATTTT
TRBJ1-5 TRBV5-1 TRBD1 NA CASAPTGGWDQPQHF TGCGCCAGCGCCCCAACAGGGGGCTGGGATCAGCCCCAGCATTTT
TRBJ1-3 TRBV5-1 NA NA CASSKGTTGNTIYF TGCGCCAGCAGCAAGGGGACGACTGGAAACACCATATATTTT
TRBJ2-5 TRBV4-3 NA NA CASSQGGLVGAETQYF TGCGCCAGCAGCCAAGGGGGGCTAGTCGGGGCAGAGACCCAGTACTTC
TRBJ2-5 TRBV6-1 TRBD1 NA CASKAFDRAGETQYF TGTGCCAGCAAGGCATTTGACAGGGCGGGAGAGACCCAGTACTTC
TRBJ2-3 TRBV30 NA NA CAWRILGTDTQYF TGTGCCTGGAGAATACTAGGCACAGATACGCAGTATTTT
TRBJ2-5 TRBV4-3 TRBD2 NA CASSLNLGGETQYF TGCGCCAGCAGCCTAAATCTGGGGGGGGAGACCCAGTACTTC
TRBJ1-5 TRBV6-5 TRBD1 NA CASSYVGQGGQPQHF TGTGCCAGCAGTTACGTTGGACAGGGCGGTCAGCCCCAGCATTTT
TRBJ2-3 TRBV4-2 NA NA CASSQTTGVTDTQYF TGTGCCAGCAGCCAAACAACGGGAGTCACAGATACGCAGTATTTT